The next 30 T cell receptor beta chains were all read from a single sample in a study of control samples from healthy donors and cancer patients. The assay was immunoSEQ multiplex PCR, and TCRdb's table has in-frame clones only and misses some. Among around 200,000 clones listed, 90% to 95% were seen once. Sequenced input: blood. The receptors here all came from a woman in her twenties or thirties in good health.

This chain connects TRBV4-3 to TRBJ1-5, with 10 positions matching TRBD1. The CDR3 is 15 amino acids. J lost 2 bases, V lost 3 bases, and 1 base had no gene match. The germline CDR1 and CDR2 sequences are LGHNA and YSLEER. The CDR3 here is CASSQTGGGNQPQHF. In nucleotides, the CDR3 is TGCGCCAGCAGCCAGACAGGGGGCGGCAATCAGCCCCAGCATTTT.

This chain uses TRBV4-3 with TRBJ2-1; 9 nucleotides align to TRBD2. With V trimmed by 2 bases and J by 5 bases, 7 bases remained unmatched. Germline CDR1 reads LGHNA; CDR2 reads YSLEER. The CDR3 covers 16 residues. The CDR3 loop reads CASSQTGTSRDNEQFF. CDR3 bases: TGCGCCAGCAGCCAAACCGGGACTAGCCGCGACAATGAGCAGTTCTTC.

The rearrangement joins TRBV5-1 to TRBJ2-1, with a tentative D call TRBD2 (7 bases). V lost 4 bases, J lost 4 bases, and 18 bases lay in between. Germline assignment: CDR1 SGHRS and CDR2 YFSETQ. The CDR3 is made up of 16 amino acids. CDR3 residues: CASSASGGPLYNEQFF. CDR3 DNA: TGCGCCAGCAGCGCCTCGGGGGGCCCCCTTTACAATGAGCAGTTCTTC.

The CDR3, as DNA: TGTGCCAGCAGTTACTCGACTAGCGGGGTGGTCAATGAGCAGTTCTTC. This codes for CASSYSTSGVVNEQFF. The chain employs TRBV6-5 and TRBJ2-1, with 11 bases fitting TRBD2. The germline V gene has CDR1 MNHEY and CDR2 SVGAGI. This CDR3 region has 16 residues. The V and J ends lost 0 bases and 6 bases, in that order; junction bases with no gene match: 4.

This sequence joins TRBV5-4 and TRBJ2-4; 7 bases fit TRBD2. Trimming removed 1 base from V and 0 bases from J; junction bases left unmatched: 4. CDR3 size: 16 residues. Germline lookup yields CDR1 SGHNT and CDR2 YYREEE (reference sequence). CDR3 amino acids: CASSLKLAGAKNIQYF. DNA for the CDR3: TGTGCCAGCAGCTTGAAGTTAGCGGGAGCCAAAAACATTCAGTACTTC.

The rearrangement uses TRBV2 and TRBJ1-2; a weak D match, TRBD1 (6 bases). The CDR3 runs 15 residues. Germline CDR1 is SNHLY and CDR2 is FYNNEI. The germline V and J ends were trimmed by 4 bases and 3 bases, with 15 bases remaining between them. The CDR3 here is CASSVDRIGYYGYTF. For the CDR3, the DNA is TGTGCCAGCAGTGTCGACAGGATAGGATACTATGGCTACACCTTC.

The rearrangement joins TRBV29-1 to TRBJ2-5; 11 bases are a match to TRBD1. The CDR3 loop spans 15 amino acids. The V gene's germline CDR1 is SQVTM and CDR2 ANQGSEA. After removal of 6 bases from V and 1 base from J, the junction contained 7 bases not matched to a gene. The CDR3 DNA reads TGCAGCGTACGGACAGGGGGCCGATCCCAAGAGACCCAGTACTTC. Translation: CSVRTGGRSQETQYF.

The rearrangement uses TRBV19 and TRBJ1-5, with a tentative D call TRBD1 (6 bases). Germline assignment: CDR1 LNHDA and CDR2 SQIVND (reference sequence). V was trimmed by 6 bases and J by 7 bases, leaving 13 bases between them. The CDR3 covers 13 residues. The CDR3 coding sequence is TGTGCCAGTAGGCGAGGGGGGGAACAGCCCCAGCATTTT. As protein: CASRRGGEQPQHF.

The rearrangement uses TRBV28 and TRBJ1-1, with 12 positions matching TRBD1. The CDR3 totals 15 residues. The germline V gene has CDR1 MDHEN and CDR2 SYDVKM. Germline trimming cut 3 bases from V and 6 bases from J; bases unmatched to any gene: 5. The CDR3 DNA follows: TGTGCCAGCAGTTTGCCGGGACAGGGGGCCTCTGAAGCTTTCTTT. Translated: CASSLPGQGASEAFF.

The CDR3 here is CASIKATGSHTEAFF. Written as DNA, the CDR3 is TGTGCCAGCATTAAGGCCACAGGGTCCCACACTGAAGCTTTCTTT. The V and J genes are TRBV6-5 and TRBJ1-1; D possibly corresponds to TRBD1 (6 bases). CDR3 length: 15 residues. Between the trimmed V and J ends, which lost 7 bases and 3 bases, there was a span of 18 bases. Germline assignment: CDR1 MNHEY and CDR2 SVGAGI.

The chain has TRBV6-5 and TRBJ2-7, with TRBD1 matching over 8 bases. This CDR3 region has 14 residues. The junction had 5 bases not matched to a gene; V was cut back by 0 bases and J by 7 bases. The V gene's germline CDR1 is MNHEY and CDR2 SVGAGI. CDR3 nucleotides: TGTGCCAGCAGTTACTCTCAGGGGGCGCGGGAGCAGTACTTC. This gives the protein CASSYSQGAREQYF.

This clone was recorded once. V gene TRBV5-6 combines with J gene TRBJ2-3, with no clear D. Deletions cut 5 bases from V and 4 bases from J, with 11 bases between. The CDR3 spans 13 residues. The V gene's germline CDR1 is SGHDT and CDR2 YYEEEE. CDR3 in amino acids: CASSSRRPDTQYF. CDR3 in DNA: TGTGCCAGCAGTTCCCGACGACCAGATACGCAGTATTTT.

The rearrangement links TRBV30 to TRBJ1-4; D is undetermined. The CDR3 has 13 amino acids. The V end lost 0 bases, the J end lost 4 bases, and 6 bases lay between the germline ends. Germline assignment: CDR1 GTSNPN and CDR2 SVGIG (reference sequence). CDR3 in amino acids: CAWSVTGNEKLFF. CDR3 coding DNA: TGTGCCTGGAGTGTAACCGGTAATGAAAAACTGTTTTTT. The full variable domain, rest sourced from reference TRBV30 and TRBJ1-4, is SQTIHQWPATLVQPVGSPLSLECTVEGTSNPNLYWYRQAAGRGLQLLFYSVGIGQISSEVPQNLSASRPQDRQFILSSKKLLLSDSGFYLCAWSVTGNEKLFFGSGTQLSVL.

The rearrangement links TRBV18 to TRBJ1-1; D gene unclear. The CDR3 contains 13 residues. Trimming removed 2 bases from V and 0 bases from J, with 4 bases in between. Germline values: CDR1 KGHSH, CDR2 LQKENI. CDR3 in DNA: TGTGCCAGCTCACCAAGTTTGAACACTGAAGCTTTCTTT. Amino acids: CASSPSLNTEAFF.

The V and J genes are TRBV5-4 and TRBJ1-2; 8 bases align to TRBD1. The CDR3 runs to 14 residues. The J segment lost 8 bases and the V segment lost 5 bases, leaving 11 bases of the junction unmatched. Germline CDR1 and CDR2: SGHNT and YYREEE (reference sequence). DNA of the CDR3: TGTGCCAGCAGATTCCGGCAGGGGGCGCTGGGCTACACCTTC. Amino acids: CASRFRQGALGYTF.

The chain employs TRBV7-9 and TRBJ2-5; the D gene is possibly TRBD1 (6 bases). The CDR3 runs 13 residues. Germline loops: CDR1 SEHNR, CDR2 FQNEAQ (reference sequence). Between the trimmed V and J ends, which lost 5 bases and 4 bases, there was a span of 11 bases. The CDR3, as DNA: TGTGCCAGCAGCGAAACAGGGCCAGAGACCCAGTACTTC. Its protein product is CASSETGPETQYF.

V is TRBV6-4 and J is TRBJ2-1; TRBD2 matches at 10 bases. Germline CDR1 MRHNA, CDR2 SNTAGT. Losses at the gene ends were 3 bases for V and 9 bases for J; bases not matched to a gene: 5. The CDR3 totals 14 residues. In DNA form, the CDR3 reads TGTGCCAGCAGTGAAAGCGGGGGGGCCGGTGAGCAGTTCTTC. This codes for CASSESGGAGEQFF.

The J gene is TRBJ1-1, the V gene TRBV2; a weak D match, TRBD1 (5 bases). This CDR3 contains 14 residues. V lost 5 bases and J lost 8, with 18 bases in between. CDR1 and CDR2 (germline): SNHLY, FYNNEI. CDR3 protein: CASSTRDRGLEAFF. The CDR3 nucleotides read TGTGCCAGCAGTACTCGGGACCGGGGATTAGAAGCTTTCTTT.

The chain is built from TRBV7-6 and TRBJ2-3; D gene ambiguous. CDR1 and CDR2 from the germline V gene are SGHVS and FNYEAQ. V lost 1 base and J 6 bases, leaving 14 bases between the germline ends. This CDR3 is 15 amino acids long. CDR3 region: CASSLGHSAVDTQYF. The CDR3 DNA reads TGTGCCAGCAGCTTAGGGCACTCCGCGGTCGATACGCAGTATTTT.

The chain couples TRBV6-2 or TRBV6-3 to TRBJ2-1; 8 bases map to TRBD1. The CDR3 covers 14 residues. V trimming: 5 bases; J trimming: 4 bases; junction bases outside the gene matches: 4. The germline V gene has CDR1 MNHEY and CDR2 SVGEGT. CDR3 region: CASSPGQEYNEQFF. CDR3 bases: TGTGCCAGCAGTCCGGGACAGGAATACAATGAGCAGTTCTTC.

V is TRBV30 and J is TRBJ2-5, with TRBD2 identical over 13 bases. The germline V gene has CDR1 GTSNPN and CDR2 SVGIG (reference sequence). The V and J ends lost 1 base and 5 bases, in that order; junction bases with no gene match: 4. The CDR3 contains 15 residues. CDR3 DNA sequence: TGTGCCTGGAGTGAGGGACTAGCGGGAATGGAGACCCAGTACTTC. Protein sequence: CAWSEGLAGMETQYF.

The rearrangement uses TRBV5-5 and TRBJ1-5; maybe TRBD1 (6 bases). The V gene's germline CDR1 is SGHKS and CDR2 YYEKEE (reference sequence). This CDR3 spans 14 amino acids. The germline V and J ends were trimmed by 2 bases and 3 bases, with 9 bases remaining between them. Here the CDR3 DNA reads TGTGCCAGCAGCTTAGGACAGTACAATCAGCCCCAGCATTTT. The encoded protein is CASSLGQYNQPQHF.

The chain links TRBV28 to TRBJ1-6; D unclear. Germline CDR1 and CDR2: MDHEN and SYDVKM. The CDR3 consists of 14 residues. Trimming removed 3 bases from V and 4 bases from J, with 7 bases in between. The CDR3 bases are TGTGCCAGCAGTTTCCCGGGGTATAATTCACCCCTCCACTTT. Its translation is CASSFPGYNSPLHF.

This rearrangement joins TRBV28 to TRBJ1-5, with TRBD1 as a possible D gene (5 bases). In germline, CDR1 is MDHEN, CDR2 SYDVKM. The CDR3 totals 15 residues. The ends were cut back, 5 bases at V and 0 bases at J, with 11 bases in the middle. Here the CDR3 reads CASSPDTPSNQPQHF. The CDR3 DNA is TGTGCCAGCAGTCCGGACACCCCTAGCAATCAGCCCCAGCATTTT.

The J gene is TRBJ2-3, the V gene TRBV5-1, with 9 bases lining up with TRBD2. With V trimmed by 0 bases and J by 3 bases, 2 bases remained unmatched. Per germline, CDR1 SGHRS and CDR2 YFSETQ. This CDR3 region has 15 residues. CDR3 residues: CASSLVGLATDTQYF. For the CDR3, the DNA is TGCGCCAGCAGCTTGGTGGGACTAGCTACAGATACGCAGTATTTT.

This rearrangement joins TRBV19 to TRBJ2-1, with 13 bases lining up with TRBD2. Germline V gives CDR1 LNHDA, CDR2 SQIVND (reference sequence). Unmatched junction bases numbered 3, after V lost 3 bases and J lost 10 bases. This CDR3 comprises 14 residues. This chain's CDR3 is CASSMGLAGMEQFF. The CDR3 DNA follows: TGTGCCAGTAGTATGGGACTAGCGGGAATGGAGCAGTTCTTC. Together with reference TRBV19 and TRBJ2-1, the CDR3 gives the full variable domain: DGGITQSPKYLFRKEGQNVTLSCEQNLNHDAMYWYRQDPGQGLRLIYYSQIVNDFQKGDIAEGYSVSREKKESFPLTVTSAQKNPTAFYLCASSMGLAGMEQFFGPGTRLTVL.

V and J are TRBV3-1 (or the pseudogene TRBV3-2) and TRBJ2-7, with a possible D match to TRBD1 (5 bases). The germline V gene has CDR1 LGHDT and CDR2 YNNKEL (reference sequence). CDR3 length: 13 residues. Trimming shortened V by 4 bases and J by 7 bases, and 14 bases separated the two germline ends. In nucleotides, the CDR3 is TGTGCCAGCAGCCGCACCGCAGGGTTAGAGCAGTACTTC. Translation: CASSRTAGLEQYF.

For the CDR3, the DNA is TGTGCCAGTAGTGCTCAGACAGGGAACTATGGCTACACCTTC. Encoded protein: CASSAQTGNYGYTF. V and J are TRBV19 and TRBJ1-2, with TRBD1 identical over 7 bases. Germline V gene sequence: CDR1 LNHDA, CDR2 SQIVND (reference sequence). CDR3 length equals 14 residues. Unmatched junction bases numbered 5, after V lost 5 bases and J lost 2 bases. The whole variable domain, filled in from reference TRBV19 and TRBJ1-2, reads DGGITQSPKYLFRKEGQNVTLSCEQNLNHDAMYWYRQDPGQGLRLIYYSQIVNDFQKGDIAEGYSVSREKKESFPLTVTSAQKNPTAFYLCASSAQTGNYGYTFGSGTRLTVV.

The gene calls are TRBV29-1 and TRBJ1-3; D not resolved. V was shortened by 3 bases and J by 0 bases, with 9 bases between the two germline ends. Per germline, CDR1 SQVTM and CDR2 ANQGSEA. This CDR3 is built from 14 residues. DNA of the CDR3: TGCAGCGTTGATGGGCAGCACTCTGGAAACACCATATATTTT. Translation: CSVDGQHSGNTIYF.

The V and J genes are TRBV6-5 and TRBJ2-5; 11 bases map to TRBD1. The CDR3 is made up of 15 amino acids. J was trimmed by 3 bases and V by 1 base; bases with no gene match: 1. Germline V CDR1 and CDR2: MNHEY, SVGAGI. CDR3 coding DNA: TGTGCCAGCAGTTACTGGGACAGGGGGAAAGAGACCCAGTACTTC. Translated: CASSYWDRGKETQYF.